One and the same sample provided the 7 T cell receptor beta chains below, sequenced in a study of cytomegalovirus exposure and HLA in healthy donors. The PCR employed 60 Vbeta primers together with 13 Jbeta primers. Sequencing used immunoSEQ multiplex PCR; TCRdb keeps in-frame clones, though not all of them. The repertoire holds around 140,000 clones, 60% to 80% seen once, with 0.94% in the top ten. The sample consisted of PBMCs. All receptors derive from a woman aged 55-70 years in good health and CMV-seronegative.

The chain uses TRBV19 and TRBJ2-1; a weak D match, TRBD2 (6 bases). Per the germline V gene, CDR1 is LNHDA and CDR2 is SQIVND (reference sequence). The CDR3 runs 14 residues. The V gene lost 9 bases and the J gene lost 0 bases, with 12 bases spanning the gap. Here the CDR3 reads CARGGNSSYNEQFF. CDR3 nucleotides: TGTGCCAGGGGAGGCAATAGCTCCTACAATGAGCAGTTCTTC.

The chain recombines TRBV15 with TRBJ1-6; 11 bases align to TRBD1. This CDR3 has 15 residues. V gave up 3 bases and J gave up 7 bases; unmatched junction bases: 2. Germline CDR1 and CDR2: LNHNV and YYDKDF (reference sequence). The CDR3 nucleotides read TGTGCCACCAGCAGGGGGGACAGGGGGAATTCACCCCTCCACTTT. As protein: CATSRGDRGNSPLHF. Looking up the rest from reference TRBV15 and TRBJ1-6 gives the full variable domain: DAMVIQNPRYQVTQFGKPVTLSCSQTLNHNVMYWYQQKSSQAPKLLFHYYDKDFNNEADTPDNFQSRRPNTSFCFLDIRSPGLGDTAMYLCATSRGDRGNSPLHFGNGTRLTVT.

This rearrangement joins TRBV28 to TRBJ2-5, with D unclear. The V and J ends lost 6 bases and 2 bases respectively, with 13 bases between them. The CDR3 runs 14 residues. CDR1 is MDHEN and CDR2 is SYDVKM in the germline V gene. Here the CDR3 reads CASSPQDLQETQYF. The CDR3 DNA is TGTGCCAGCAGCCCTCAGGATTTACAAGAGACCCAGTACTTC.

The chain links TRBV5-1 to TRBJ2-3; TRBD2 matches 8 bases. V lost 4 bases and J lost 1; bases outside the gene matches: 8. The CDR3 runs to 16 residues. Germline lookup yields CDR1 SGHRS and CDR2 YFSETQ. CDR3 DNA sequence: TGCGCCAGCAGCCCAGGGAGTAGCGGGGGCACAGATACGCAGTATTTT. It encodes CASSPGSSGGTDTQYF. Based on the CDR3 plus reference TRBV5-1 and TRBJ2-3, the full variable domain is KAGVTQTPRYLIKTRGQQVTLSCSPISGHRSVSWYQQTPGQGLQFLFEYFSETQRNKGNFPGRFSGRQFSNSRSEMNVSTLELGDSALYLCASSPGSSGGTDTQYFGPGTRLTVL.

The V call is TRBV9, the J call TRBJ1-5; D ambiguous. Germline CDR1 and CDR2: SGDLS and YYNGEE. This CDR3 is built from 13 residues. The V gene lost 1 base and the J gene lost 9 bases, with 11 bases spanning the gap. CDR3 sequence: CASSVFDSGPQHF. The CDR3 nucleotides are TGTGCCAGCAGCGTATTCGACTCCGGGCCCCAGCATTTT.

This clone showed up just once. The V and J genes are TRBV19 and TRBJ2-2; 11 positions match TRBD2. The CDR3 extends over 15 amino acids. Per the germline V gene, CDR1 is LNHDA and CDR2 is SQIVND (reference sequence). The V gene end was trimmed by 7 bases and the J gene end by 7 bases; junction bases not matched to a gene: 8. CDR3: CASTNSGRAIGELFF. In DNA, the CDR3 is TGTGCCAGTACTAATAGCGGGAGGGCAATCGGGGAGCTGTTTTTT.

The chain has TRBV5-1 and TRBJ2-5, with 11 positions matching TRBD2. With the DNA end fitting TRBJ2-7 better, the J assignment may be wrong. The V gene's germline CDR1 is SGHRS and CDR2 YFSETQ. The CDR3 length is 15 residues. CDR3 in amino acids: CASSLLAGVENEQYF. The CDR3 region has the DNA TGCGCCAGCAGCTTACTAGCGGGGGTAGAAAACGAGCAGTACTTC.